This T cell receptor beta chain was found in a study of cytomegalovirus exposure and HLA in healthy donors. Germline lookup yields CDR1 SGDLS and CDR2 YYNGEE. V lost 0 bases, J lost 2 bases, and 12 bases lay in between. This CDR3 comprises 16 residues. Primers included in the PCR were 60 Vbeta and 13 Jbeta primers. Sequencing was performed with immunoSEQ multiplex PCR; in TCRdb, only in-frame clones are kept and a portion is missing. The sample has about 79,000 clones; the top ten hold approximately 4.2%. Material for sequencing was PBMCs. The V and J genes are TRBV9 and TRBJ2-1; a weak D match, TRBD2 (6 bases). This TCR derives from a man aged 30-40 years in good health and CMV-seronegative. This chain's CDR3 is CASSVAAGTTYNEQFF. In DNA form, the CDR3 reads TGTGCCAGCAGCGTAGCTGCGGGGACGACCTACAATGAGCAGTTCTTC.